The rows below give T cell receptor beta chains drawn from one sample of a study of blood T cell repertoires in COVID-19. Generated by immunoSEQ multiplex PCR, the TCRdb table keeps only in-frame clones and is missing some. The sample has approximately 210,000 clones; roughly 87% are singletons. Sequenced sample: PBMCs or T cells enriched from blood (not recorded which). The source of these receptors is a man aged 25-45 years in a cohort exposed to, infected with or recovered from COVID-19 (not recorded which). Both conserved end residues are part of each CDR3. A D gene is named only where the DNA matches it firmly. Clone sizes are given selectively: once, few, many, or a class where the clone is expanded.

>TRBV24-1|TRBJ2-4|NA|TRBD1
CATSDQGQGGNIQYF
TGTGCCACCAGTGACCAGGGACAGGGTGGAAACATTCAGTACTTC
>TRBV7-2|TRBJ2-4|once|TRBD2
CASSLVRGSSGRANIQYF
TGTGCCAGCAGCCTCGTAAGGGGGTCTAGCGGGAGAGCGAACATTCAGTACTTC
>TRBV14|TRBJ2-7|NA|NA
CASSPNLGGAGREQYF
TGTGCCAGCAGCCCCAACTTAGGGGGCGCGGGAAGGGAGCAGTACTTC
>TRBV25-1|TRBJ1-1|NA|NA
CASSWADRLNTEAFF
TGTGCCAGCAGTTGGGCCGATCGTCTGAACACTGAAGCTTTCTTT
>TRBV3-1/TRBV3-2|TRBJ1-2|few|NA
CASSPGRGDYGYTF
TGTGCCAGCAGCCCGGGGCGCGGGGACTATGGCTACACCTTC
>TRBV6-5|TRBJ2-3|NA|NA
CASMRAGPDTQYF
TGTGCCAGCATGCGGGCGGGACCAGATACGCAGTATTTT
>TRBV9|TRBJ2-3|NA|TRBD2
CASSVGPSGITDTQYF
TGTGCCAGCAGCGTAGGTCCTAGCGGGATCACAGATACGCAGTATTTT
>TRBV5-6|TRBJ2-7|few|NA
CASSLEPGESYEQYF
TGTGCCAGCAGCTTGGAACCAGGGGAGTCCTACGAGCAGTACTTC
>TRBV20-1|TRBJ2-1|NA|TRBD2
CSASRLAAYNEQFF
TGCAGTGCTAGTCGACTAGCGGCCTACAATGAGCAGTTCTTC
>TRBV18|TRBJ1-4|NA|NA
CASSPAQGLEKLFF
TGTGCCAGCTCACCGGCGCAGGGTCTCGAAAAACTGTTTTTT
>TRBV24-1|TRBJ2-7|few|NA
CATSAGTQISAPYEQYF
TGTGCCACCAGTGCGGGGACTCAAATTTCGGCGCCCTACGAGCAGTACTTC